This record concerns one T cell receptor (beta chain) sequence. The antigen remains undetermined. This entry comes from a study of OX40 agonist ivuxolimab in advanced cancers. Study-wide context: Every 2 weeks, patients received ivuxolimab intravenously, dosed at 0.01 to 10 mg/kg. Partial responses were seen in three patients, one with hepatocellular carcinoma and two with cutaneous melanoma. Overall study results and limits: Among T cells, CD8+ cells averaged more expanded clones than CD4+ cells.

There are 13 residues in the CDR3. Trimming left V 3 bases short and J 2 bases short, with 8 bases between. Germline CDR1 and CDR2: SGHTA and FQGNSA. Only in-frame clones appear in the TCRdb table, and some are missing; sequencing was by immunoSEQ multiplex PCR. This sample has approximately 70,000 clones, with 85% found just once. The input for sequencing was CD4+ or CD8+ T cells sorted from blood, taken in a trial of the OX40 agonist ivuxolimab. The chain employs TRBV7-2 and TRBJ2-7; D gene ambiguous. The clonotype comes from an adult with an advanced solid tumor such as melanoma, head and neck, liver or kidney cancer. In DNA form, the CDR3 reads TGTGCCAGCAGCTTTTCCCCAACCTACGAGCAGTACTTC. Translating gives CASSFSPTYEQYF.